What follows are 27 T cell receptor beta chains derived from one specimen sequenced in a study of blood T cell repertoires in COVID-19. TCRdb's copy holds only in-frame clones and misses some; the assay was immunoSEQ multiplex PCR. Of fewer than 60,000 clones in the sample, roughly 79% were seen once. Input material: peripheral blood. The receptors derive from a man aged 60 to 69 with acute or convalescent COVID-19.

J is TRBJ2-7 and V is TRBV6-5, with 9 bases aligning to TRBD1. CDR3 length equals 16 residues. J lost 2 bases, V lost 3 bases, and 8 bases had no gene match. Looked up from germline, CDR1 is MNHEY and CDR2 is SVGAGI. The CDR3 protein is CASSYHPGQGPYEQYF. In DNA form, the CDR3 reads TGTGCCAGCAGTTATCATCCGGGACAGGGCCCCTACGAGCAGTACTTC.

J is TRBJ1-1 and V is TRBV6-5; possible D gene TRBD1, 5 bases. The CDR3 has 13 amino acids. V lost 2 bases, J lost 3 bases, and 7 bases lay in between. The germline V gene has CDR1 MNHEY and CDR2 SVGAGI. The CDR3 DNA reads as TGTGCCAGCAGTTACGCAGGGTACACTGAAGCTTTCTTT. It specifies CASSYAGYTEAFF.

The rearrangement links TRBV19 to TRBJ2-1, with D possibly TRBD1 on 5 matching bases. The CDR3 is made up of 14 amino acids. Germline CDR1 and CDR2: LNHDA and SQIVND (reference sequence). V lost 4 bases, J lost 3 bases, and 10 bases lay in between. In nucleotides, the CDR3 is TGTGCCAGTAGTAGACAGACAAGCTACAATGAGCAGTTCTTC. It specifies CASSRQTSYNEQFF.

The chain couples TRBV27 to TRBJ2-1, with D tentatively TRBD2 (5 bases). Germline V gives CDR1 MNHEY, CDR2 SMNVEV (reference sequence). The CDR3 is 12 residues long. Trimming removed 5 bases at V and 12 bases at J, with 14 bases between. As DNA, the CDR3 is TGTGCCAGCAGTCTCGAGGGAAGGGCGCAGTTCTTC. Translation gives CASSLEGRAQFF.

A few counts support this clone. This chain links TRBV7-2 with TRBJ1-2, with 9 bases matching TRBD1. CDR1 and CDR2 (germline): SGHTA, FQGNSA. The V gene end was trimmed by 7 bases and the J gene end by 5 bases; junction bases not matched to a gene: 8. The CDR3 runs to 14 residues. CDR3 nucleotides: TGTGCCAGCATCCCGGGACAGGGAAGGTATGGCTACACCTTC. Translated, it gives CASIPGQGRYGYTF.

The chain carries TRBV29-1 and TRBJ1-1; no reliable D call. This CDR3 contains 12 residues. The germline V gene encodes CDR1 SQVTM and CDR2 ANQGSEA. CDR3 in DNA: TGCTCTTGGTACAGCCCGAACACTGAAGCTTTCTTT. Its translation: CSWYSPNTEAFF.

The chain links TRBV6-6 to TRBJ1-2, with D perhaps matching TRBD1 (5 bases). CDR3 length: 14 residues. Germline CDR1 is MNHNY and CDR2 is SVGAGI (reference sequence). V lost 5 bases and J lost 4, with 14 bases in between. The CDR3 DNA reads TGTGCCAGCAGTCCCAAAGGGGAGGGCTATGGCTACACCTTC. This codes for CASSPKGEGYGYTF.

The chain is built from TRBV6-5 and TRBJ2-4; D might be TRBD2 (5 bases). CDR3 length: 14 amino acids. In germline, CDR1 is MNHEY, CDR2 SVGAGI. The V gene lost 7 bases and the J gene lost 6 bases, with 16 bases spanning the gap. This chain's CDR3 is CASTIGVWVNIQYF. DNA of the CDR3: TGTGCCAGCACGATCGGGGTTTGGGTAAACATTCAGTACTTC.

This clone was observed a single time. The chain joins TRBV10-3 to TRBJ1-4; no clear D gene. Trimming pared 2 bases from V and 8 bases from J, leaving 3 bases between. Germline CDR1 ENHRY, CDR2 SYGVKD. The CDR3 loop spans 11 amino acids. CDR3 residues: CAISEGEKLFF. CDR3 bases: TGTGCCATCAGTGAGGGCGAAAAACTGTTTTTT.

The chain combines TRBV5-6 with TRBJ2-7, with D unresolved. CDR1 SGHDT and CDR2 YYEEEE come from the germline V gene. The CDR3 runs to 15 residues. Trimming cost V 0 bases and J 6 bases, with 16 bases left between them. DNA for the CDR3: TGTGCCAGCAGCTTGGCGACACAAACGTTGGGCGAGCAGTACTTC. It specifies CASSLATQTLGEQYF.

The chain couples TRBV2 to TRBJ2-5; 10 bases line up with TRBD2. Trimming at V came to 8 bases and at J to 7 bases, leaving 13 bases not matched to a gene. The CDR3 is 15 residues long. The V gene's germline CDR1 is SNHLY and CDR2 FYNNEI. The CDR3 DNA reads as TGTGCCAGCCTGAAGGGTAGCGGGGGGCCCCCGACCCAGTACTTC. Protein sequence: CASLKGSGGPPTQYF.

This chain joins TRBV19 and TRBJ1-6, with 8 nucleotides matching TRBD1. Germline assignment: CDR1 LNHDA and CDR2 SQIVND (reference sequence). V was clipped by 3 bases and J by 2 bases; unmatched bases: 3. The length of the CDR3 is 16 residues. The CDR3 is CASSITGGPYNSPLHF. DNA of the CDR3: TGTGCCAGTAGTATTACAGGGGGGCCCTATAATTCACCCCTCCACTTT. Full variable domain (outside the CDR3, taken from reference TRBV19 and TRBJ1-6): DGGITQSPKYLFRKEGQNVTLSCEQNLNHDAMYWYRQDPGQGLRLIYYSQIVNDFQKGDIAEGYSVSREKKESFPLTVTSAQKNPTAFYLCASSITGGPYNSPLHFGNGTRLTVT.

The chain links TRBV7-3 to TRBJ2-2, with 9 bases fitting TRBD2. The CDR3 contains 16 residues. Germline V CDR1 and CDR2: SGHTA, FQGTGA. Trimming at V came to 5 bases and at J to 1 base, leaving 5 bases not matched to a gene. CDR3 residues: CASSPLAGENTGELFF. CDR3 nucleotide sequence: TGTGCCAGCAGCCCCTTAGCGGGGGAGAACACCGGGGAGCTGTTTTTT.

Only one count was recorded for this clone. V gene TRBV6-6 combines with J gene TRBJ1-4; D is unresolved. V gave up 5 bases and J gave up 0 bases, with 34 bases separating them. This CDR3 contains 23 residues. Germline V gene lookup returns CDR1 MNHNY and CDR2 SVGAGI (reference sequence). CDR3 nucleotides: TGTGCCAGCAGTCCGGGCCCCCGGGGAAGCGGCTCGGGCAGAATCGCAACTAATGAAAAACTGTTTTTT. This gives the protein CASSPGPRGSGSGRIATNEKLFF.

The rearrangement joins TRBV7-3 to TRBJ1-2; 8 positions agree with TRBD1. Germline-derived CDR1 and CDR2 are SGHTA and FQGTGA. The CDR3 is made up of 12 amino acids. The V and J ends lost 10 bases and 8 bases, in that order; junction bases with no gene match: 9. The CDR3 is CAITGTGQGYTF. CDR3 nucleotides: TGTGCCATAACCGGGACAGGACAAGGCTACACCTTC.

The rearrangement joins TRBV7-9 to TRBJ1-3; D uncertain. V was shortened by 3 bases and J by 4 bases, with 4 bases between the two germline ends. The germline V gene has CDR1 SEHNR and CDR2 FQNEAQ (reference sequence). The CDR3 spans 12 residues. The CDR3 DNA follows: TGTGCCAGCAGCTTCCTAGGAAACACCATATATTTT. Translating it yields CASSFLGNTIYF.

V gene TRBV7-2 combines with J gene TRBJ1-5; maybe TRBD1 (6 bases). Trimming cost V 5 bases and J 2 bases, with 13 bases left between them. The germline gives CDR1 SGHTA, CDR2 FQGNSA. This CDR3 spans 15 amino acids. The chain's CDR3 is CASSPTGFGNQPQHF. The CDR3, as DNA: TGTGCCAGCAGCCCGACAGGATTTGGCAATCAGCCCCAGCATTTT.

The chain has TRBV4-1 and TRBJ1-1; the match to TRBD1 covers 7 bases. From germline, CDR1 is MGHRA and CDR2 YSYEKL. The length of the CDR3 is 16 residues. V was pared by 2 bases and J by 0 bases, with 6 bases of the junction left unmatched. The chain's CDR3 is CASSQWTGSMNTEAFF. Here the CDR3 DNA reads TGCGCCAGCAGCCAATGGACAGGCTCGATGAACACTGAAGCTTTCTTT.

J is TRBJ1-2 and V is TRBV9; D is possibly TRBD1 (6 bases). The germline V gene has CDR1 SGDLS and CDR2 YYNGEE. This CDR3 is 13 amino acids long. Trimming took off 4 bases at V and 4 bases at J, with 11 bases between the two ends. CDR3 residues: CASSRTDFYGYTF. The CDR3 bases are TGTGCCAGCAGCAGGACAGACTTCTATGGCTACACCTTC.

The chain has TRBV7-3 and TRBJ2-2, with unresolved D. The germline gives CDR1 SGHTA, CDR2 FQGTGA. V shed 2 bases and J shed 9 bases, with 10 bases lying between them. This CDR3 is built from 13 residues. CDR3 sequence (DNA): TGTGCCAGCAGCTTAGGTGCAGCGAGGGAGCTGTTTTTT. Translating gives CASSLGAARELFF.

V gene TRBV27 combines with J gene TRBJ2-3, with TRBD2 as a possible D gene (6 bases). Trimming cost V 3 bases and J 3 bases, with 10 bases left between them. Germline CDR1 MNHEY, CDR2 SMNVEV (reference sequence). This CDR3 has 14 residues. CDR3 region: CASSFSAGTDTQYF. In DNA form, the CDR3 reads TGTGCCAGCAGTTTCTCGGCGGGGACAGATACGCAGTATTTT.

This chain links TRBV4-2 with TRBJ2-3, with TRBD2 identical over 10 bases. Germline V gene data show CDR1 as LGHNA and CDR2 as YNFKEQ. Trimming at V came to 1 base and at J to 1 base, leaving 17 bases not matched to a gene. The CDR3 is 21 amino acids. The CDR3 DNA follows: TGTGCCAGCAGCCAAGTTTTTGCTAGCGGGGGCCCGCGCATAGGCACAGATACGCAGTATTTT. It yields the protein CASSQVFASGGPRIGTDTQYF.

J is TRBJ1-2 and V is TRBV5-6, with D uncertain. The CDR3 extends over 14 amino acids. The ends were cut back, 0 bases at V and 0 bases at J, with 6 bases in the middle. Germline lookup yields CDR1 SGHDT and CDR2 YYEEEE. DNA for the CDR3: TGTGCCAGCAGCTTGGTTGGAGCTAACTATGGCTACACCTTC. Translated, it gives CASSLVGANYGYTF.

The chain uses TRBV9 and TRBJ1-1; 7 bases align to TRBD1. Germline CDR1 SGDLS, CDR2 YYNGEE. The CDR3 is 15 residues long. V dropped 0 bases and J dropped 8; count of bases not matched to a gene: 10. CDR3 sequence (DNA): TGTGCCAGCAGCGTAGTCCGGAGGGGGCTCCTCGAAGCTTTCTTT. Its translation: CASSVVRRGLLEAFF.

This chain uses TRBV7-2 with TRBJ2-5; 11 bases fit TRBD2. This CDR3 is built from 15 residues. Germline lookup yields CDR1 SGHTA and CDR2 FQGNSA. Trimming took 5 bases from V and 4 from J; bases not matched to a gene: 6. CDR3 sequence: CASSRPLAGGETQYF. The CDR3 DNA follows: TGTGCCAGCAGCCGCCCGCTAGCGGGGGGAGAGACCCAGTACTTC.

The chain is built from TRBV7-2 and TRBJ2-7; TRBD1 agrees at 7 bases. The CDR3 is 14 residues long. With V trimmed by 2 bases and J by 3 bases, 4 bases remained unmatched. Germline V lookup: CDR1 SGHTA, CDR2 FQGNSA. The DNA for the CDR3 is TGTGCCAGCAGCTTAAGACAGGGTGACTACGAGCAGTACTTC. Amino acids: CASSLRQGDYEQYF.

This clone was observed a few times. This chain joins TRBV2 and TRBJ2-5; D gene unclear. Germline V gives CDR1 SNHLY, CDR2 FYNNEI. CDR3 length: 12 amino acids. The V gene lost 0 bases and the J gene lost 5 bases, with 4 bases spanning the gap. The CDR3 nucleotides read TGTGCCAGCAGTGAAGCGGAGGAGACCCAGTACTTC. It codes for CASSEAEETQYF.